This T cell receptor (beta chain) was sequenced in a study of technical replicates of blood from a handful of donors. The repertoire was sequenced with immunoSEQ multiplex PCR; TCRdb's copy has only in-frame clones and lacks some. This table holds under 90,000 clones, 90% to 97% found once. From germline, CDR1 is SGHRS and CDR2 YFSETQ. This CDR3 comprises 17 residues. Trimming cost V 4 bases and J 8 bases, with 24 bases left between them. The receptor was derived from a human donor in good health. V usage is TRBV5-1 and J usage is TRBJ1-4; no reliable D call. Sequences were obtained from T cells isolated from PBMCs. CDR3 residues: CASSPLAAGRVGEKLFF. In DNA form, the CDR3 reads TGCGCCAGCAGCCCCCTCGCGGCTGGGCGGGTAGGAGAAAAACTGTTTTTT.